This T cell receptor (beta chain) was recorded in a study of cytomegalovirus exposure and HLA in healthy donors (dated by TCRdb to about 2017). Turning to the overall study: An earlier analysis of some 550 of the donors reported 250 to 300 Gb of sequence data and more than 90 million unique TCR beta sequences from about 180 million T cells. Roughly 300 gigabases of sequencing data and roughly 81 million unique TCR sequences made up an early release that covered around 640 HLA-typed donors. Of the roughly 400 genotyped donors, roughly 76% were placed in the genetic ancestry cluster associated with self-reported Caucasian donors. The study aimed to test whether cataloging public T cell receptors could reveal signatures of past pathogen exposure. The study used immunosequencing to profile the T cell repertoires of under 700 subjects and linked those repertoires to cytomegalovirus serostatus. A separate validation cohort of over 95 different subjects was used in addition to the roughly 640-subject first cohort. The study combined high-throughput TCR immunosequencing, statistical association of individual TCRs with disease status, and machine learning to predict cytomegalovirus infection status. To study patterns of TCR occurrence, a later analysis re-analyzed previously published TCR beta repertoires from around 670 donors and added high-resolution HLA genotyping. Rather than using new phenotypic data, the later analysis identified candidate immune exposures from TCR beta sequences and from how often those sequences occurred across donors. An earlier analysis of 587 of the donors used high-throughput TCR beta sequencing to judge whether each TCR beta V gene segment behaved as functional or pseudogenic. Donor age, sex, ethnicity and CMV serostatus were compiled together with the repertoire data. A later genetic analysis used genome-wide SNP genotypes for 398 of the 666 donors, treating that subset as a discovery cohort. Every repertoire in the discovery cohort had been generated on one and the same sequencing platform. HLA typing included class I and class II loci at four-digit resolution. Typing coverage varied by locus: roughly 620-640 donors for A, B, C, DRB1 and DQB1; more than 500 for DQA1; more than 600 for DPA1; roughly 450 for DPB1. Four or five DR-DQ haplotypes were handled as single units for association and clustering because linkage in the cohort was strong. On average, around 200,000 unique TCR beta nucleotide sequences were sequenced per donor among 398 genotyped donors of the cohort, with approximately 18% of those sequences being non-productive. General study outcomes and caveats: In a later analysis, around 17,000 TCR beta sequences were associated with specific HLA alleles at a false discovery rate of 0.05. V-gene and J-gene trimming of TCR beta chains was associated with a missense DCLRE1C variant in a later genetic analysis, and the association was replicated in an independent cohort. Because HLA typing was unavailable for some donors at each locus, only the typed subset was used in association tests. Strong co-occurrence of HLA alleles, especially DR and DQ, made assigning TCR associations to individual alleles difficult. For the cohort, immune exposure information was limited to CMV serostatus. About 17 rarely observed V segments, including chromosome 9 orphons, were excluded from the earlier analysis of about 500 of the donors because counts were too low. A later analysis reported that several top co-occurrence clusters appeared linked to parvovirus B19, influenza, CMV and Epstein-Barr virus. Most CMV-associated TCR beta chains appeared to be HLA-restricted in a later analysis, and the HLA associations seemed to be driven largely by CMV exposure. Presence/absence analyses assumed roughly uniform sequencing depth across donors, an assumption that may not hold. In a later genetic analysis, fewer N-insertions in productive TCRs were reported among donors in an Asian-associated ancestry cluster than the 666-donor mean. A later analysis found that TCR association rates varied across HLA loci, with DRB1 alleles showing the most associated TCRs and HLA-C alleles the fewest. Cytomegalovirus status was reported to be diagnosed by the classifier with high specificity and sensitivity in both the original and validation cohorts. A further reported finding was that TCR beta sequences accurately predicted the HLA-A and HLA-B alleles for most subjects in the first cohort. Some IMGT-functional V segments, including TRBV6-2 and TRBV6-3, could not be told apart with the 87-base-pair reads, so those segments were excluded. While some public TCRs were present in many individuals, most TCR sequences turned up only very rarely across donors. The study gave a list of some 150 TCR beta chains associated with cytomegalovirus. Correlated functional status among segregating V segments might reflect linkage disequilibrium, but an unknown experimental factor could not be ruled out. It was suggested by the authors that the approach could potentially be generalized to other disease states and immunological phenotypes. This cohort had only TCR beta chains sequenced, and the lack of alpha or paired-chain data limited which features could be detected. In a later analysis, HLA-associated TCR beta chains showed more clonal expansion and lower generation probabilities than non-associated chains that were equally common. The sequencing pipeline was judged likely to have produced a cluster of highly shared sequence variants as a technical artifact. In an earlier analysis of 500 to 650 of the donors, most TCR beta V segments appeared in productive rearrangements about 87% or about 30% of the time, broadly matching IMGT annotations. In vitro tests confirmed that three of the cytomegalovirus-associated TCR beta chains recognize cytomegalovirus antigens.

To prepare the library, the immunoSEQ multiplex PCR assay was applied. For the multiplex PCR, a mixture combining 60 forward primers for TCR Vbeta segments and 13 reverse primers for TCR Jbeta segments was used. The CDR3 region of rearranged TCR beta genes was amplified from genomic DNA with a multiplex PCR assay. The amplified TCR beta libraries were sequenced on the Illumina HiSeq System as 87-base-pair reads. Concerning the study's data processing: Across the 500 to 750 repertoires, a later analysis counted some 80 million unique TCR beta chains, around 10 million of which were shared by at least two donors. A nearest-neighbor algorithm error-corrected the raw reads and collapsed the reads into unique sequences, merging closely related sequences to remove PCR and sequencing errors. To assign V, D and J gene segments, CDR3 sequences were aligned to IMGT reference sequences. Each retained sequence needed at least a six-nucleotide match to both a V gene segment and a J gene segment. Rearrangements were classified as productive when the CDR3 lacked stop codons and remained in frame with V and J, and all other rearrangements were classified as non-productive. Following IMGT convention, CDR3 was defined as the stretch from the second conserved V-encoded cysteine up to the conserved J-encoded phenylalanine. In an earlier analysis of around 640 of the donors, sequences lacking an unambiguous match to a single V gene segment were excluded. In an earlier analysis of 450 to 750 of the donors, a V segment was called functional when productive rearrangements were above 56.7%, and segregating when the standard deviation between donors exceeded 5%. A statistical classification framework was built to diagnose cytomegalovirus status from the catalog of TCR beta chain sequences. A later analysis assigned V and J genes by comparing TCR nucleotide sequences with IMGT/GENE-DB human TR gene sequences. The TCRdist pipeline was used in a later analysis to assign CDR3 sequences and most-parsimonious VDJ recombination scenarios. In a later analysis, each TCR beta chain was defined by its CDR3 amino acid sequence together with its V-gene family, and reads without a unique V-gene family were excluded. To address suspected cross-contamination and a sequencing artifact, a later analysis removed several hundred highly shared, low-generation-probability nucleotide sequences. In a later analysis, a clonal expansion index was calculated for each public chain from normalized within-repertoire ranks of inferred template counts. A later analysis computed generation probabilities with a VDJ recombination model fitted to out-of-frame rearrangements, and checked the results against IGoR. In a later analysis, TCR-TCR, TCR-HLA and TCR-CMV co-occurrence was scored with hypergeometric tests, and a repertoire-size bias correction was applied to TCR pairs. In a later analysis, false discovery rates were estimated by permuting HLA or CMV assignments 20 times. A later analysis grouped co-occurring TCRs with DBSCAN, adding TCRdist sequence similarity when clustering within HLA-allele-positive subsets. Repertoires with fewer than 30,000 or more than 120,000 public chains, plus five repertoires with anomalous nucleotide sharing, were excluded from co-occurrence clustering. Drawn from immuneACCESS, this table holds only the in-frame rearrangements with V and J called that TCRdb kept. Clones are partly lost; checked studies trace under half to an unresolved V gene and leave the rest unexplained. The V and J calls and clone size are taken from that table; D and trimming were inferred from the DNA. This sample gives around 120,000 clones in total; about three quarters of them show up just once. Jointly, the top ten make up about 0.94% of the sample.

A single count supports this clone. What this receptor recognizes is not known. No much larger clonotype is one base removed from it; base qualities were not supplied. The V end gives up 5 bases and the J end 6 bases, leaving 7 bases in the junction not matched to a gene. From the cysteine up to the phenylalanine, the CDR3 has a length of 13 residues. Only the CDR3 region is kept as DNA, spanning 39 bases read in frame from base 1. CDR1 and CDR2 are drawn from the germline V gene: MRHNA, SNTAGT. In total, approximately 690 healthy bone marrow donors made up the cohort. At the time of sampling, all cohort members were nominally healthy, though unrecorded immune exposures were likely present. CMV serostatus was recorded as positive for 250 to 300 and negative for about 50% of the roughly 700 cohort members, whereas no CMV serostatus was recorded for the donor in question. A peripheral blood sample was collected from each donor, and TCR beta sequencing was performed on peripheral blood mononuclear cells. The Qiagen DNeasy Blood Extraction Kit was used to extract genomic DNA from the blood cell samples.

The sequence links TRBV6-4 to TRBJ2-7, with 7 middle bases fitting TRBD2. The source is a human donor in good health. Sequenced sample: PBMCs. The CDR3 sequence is CASSPAAGREQYF. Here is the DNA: TGTGCCAGCAGTCCGGCAGCGGGGCGCGAGCAGTACTTC.